The entry below describes one TCR beta chain. Sequencing was performed with immunoSEQ multiplex PCR; in TCRdb, only in-frame clones are kept and a portion is missing. The sample has 470,000 or so clones; approximately 90% are singletons. This record comes from a study of blood T cell repertoires in COVID-19. Germline V lookup: CDR1 MNHEY, CDR2 SMNVEV (reference sequence). Trimming pared 3 bases from V and 5 bases from J, leaving 16 bases between. This CDR3 spans 15 amino acids. This clonotype originated in a woman aged 18-30 years with acute COVID-19. The rearrangement uses TRBV27 and TRBJ1-2, with TRBD1 as a possible D gene (6 bases). The sequenced sample was PBMCs or T cells enriched from blood (not recorded which). In nucleotides, the CDR3 is TGTGCCAGCAGTTTCTTGAAACAGGGATATTATGGCTACACCTTC. Its translation is CASSFLKQGYYGYTF.